This T cell receptor beta chain was found in a study of cytomegalovirus exposure and HLA in healthy donors. Study findings and constraints: The later analysis indicated that the majority of CMV-associated TCR beta chains appeared HLA-restricted.

V lost 8 bases and J lost 2; bases outside the gene matches: 10. This CDR3 comprises 15 residues. From germline, CDR1 is LNHDA and CDR2 SQIVND (reference sequence). This clone was counted a few times. Its target is unknown. Primers for the PCR totalled 60 Vbeta and 13 Jbeta. The assay was immunoSEQ multiplex PCR, and TCRdb's table has in-frame clones only and misses some. The sample includes approximately 97,000 clones, about 78% seen only once; the top ten take roughly 4%. This chain links TRBV19 with TRBJ2-7; 9 bases map to TRBD1. Sequencing input: PBMCs. This sequence originates from a woman aged 40 to 55 in good health and CMV-seropositive. As DNA, the CDR3 is TGTGCCAGTGCAAACCGGGACAGGGCTGCCTACGAGCAGTACTTC. As protein: CASANRDRAAYEQYF.